Sequencing of this TCR beta chain was carried out in a study of shared clonotypes between healthy human individuals. The germline V gene has CDR1 SNHLY and CDR2 FYNNEI. The CDR3 length is 17 residues. V lost 1 base and J lost 2; bases outside the gene matches: 10. This was a deep-level run. Sequenced by immunoSEQ multiplex PCR; TCRdb stores in-frame clones only, minus some. The sample contains about 650,000 clones, 95% to 96% of which appear only once. The naive CD8 population came from CD45RO-negative cells selected for CCR7, without terminally differentiated effector memory CD45RA+ cells. Study outcomes and limitations: Generation probabilities of non-shared clonotypes were lower (relative to those shared by all four donors). Naive subsets usually exceeded memory subsets in estimated richness. Naive CD4 clonotypes were shared across a handful of donors at about 5%.

As to this clone: Its antigen is as yet unknown.

The rearrangement uses TRBV2 and TRBJ2-7; 8 bases are a match to TRBD1. Sequences were obtained from naive CD8+ T cells sorted from blood. The TCR sequence derives from a woman in her twenties or thirties in good health. CDR3 DNA: TGTGCCAGCAGTGAAGTACTCATGGCAGGGGGCCCCTACGAGCAGTACTTC. This translates into CASSEVLMAGGPYEQYF.